The sequence of this T cell receptor (beta chain) was determined in a study of blood T cells in healthy people across ages. Overall study results and limits: Estimates of diversity drawn from one million T cells were considered underestimates. TCR beta diversity, measured per million T cells, fell in a roughly linear way with age. Using unsorted PBMCs precluded a conclusive naive versus antigen-experienced comparison.

Each sample gave at least 7 million isolated PBMCs. Points on this clonotype: The target antigen is unknown.

The germline CDR1 and CDR2 sequences are SGHTA and FQGTGA. Trimming pared 6 bases from V and 4 bases from J, leaving 12 bases between. This CDR3 spans 14 amino acids. The use of a sample-barcoded 5' primer and a J-beta primer mix characterized a second PCR of roughly 7 to 11 cycles. MiXCR, applied by TCRdb to the 5' RACE reads, yields one record per CDR3 protein. The data hold hundreds of thousands of distinct CDR3 sequences, with 52% observed a single time. The source of this sequence is an elderly woman in good health. V is TRBV7-3 and J is TRBJ2-2; weak D call: TRBD1 (6 bases). What was sequenced was blood. This CDR3 is CASSSGTRTGELFF. The DNA for the CDR3 is TGTGCCAGCAGTTCCGGGACACGCACCGGGGAGCTGTTTTTT.